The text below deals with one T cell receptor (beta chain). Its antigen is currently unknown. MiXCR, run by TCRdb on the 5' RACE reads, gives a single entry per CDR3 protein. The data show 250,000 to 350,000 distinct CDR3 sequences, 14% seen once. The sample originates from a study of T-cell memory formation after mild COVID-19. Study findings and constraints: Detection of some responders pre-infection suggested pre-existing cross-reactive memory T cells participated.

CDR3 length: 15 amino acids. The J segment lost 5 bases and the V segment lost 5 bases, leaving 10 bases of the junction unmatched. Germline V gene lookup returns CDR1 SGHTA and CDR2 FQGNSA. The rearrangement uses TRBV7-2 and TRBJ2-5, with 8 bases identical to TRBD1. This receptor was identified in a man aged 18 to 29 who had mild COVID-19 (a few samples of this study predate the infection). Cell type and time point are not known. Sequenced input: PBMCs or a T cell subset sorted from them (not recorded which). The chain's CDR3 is CASSKLDRVGETQYF. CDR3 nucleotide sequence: TGTGCCAGCAGCAAATTGGACAGGGTAGGCGAGACCCAGTACTTC.